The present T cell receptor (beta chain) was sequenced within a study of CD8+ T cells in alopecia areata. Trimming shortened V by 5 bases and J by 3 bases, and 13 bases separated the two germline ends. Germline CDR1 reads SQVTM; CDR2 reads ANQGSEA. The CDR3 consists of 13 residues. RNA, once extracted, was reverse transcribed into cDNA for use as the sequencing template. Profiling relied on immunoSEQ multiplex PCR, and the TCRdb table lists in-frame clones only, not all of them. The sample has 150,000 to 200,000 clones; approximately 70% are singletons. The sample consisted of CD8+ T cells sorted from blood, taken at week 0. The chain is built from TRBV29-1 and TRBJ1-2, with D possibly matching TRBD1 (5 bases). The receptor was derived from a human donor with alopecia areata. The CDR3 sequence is CSVSSGRDYGYTF. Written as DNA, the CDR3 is TGCAGCGTTTCTTCCGGCAGGGACTATGGCTACACCTTC. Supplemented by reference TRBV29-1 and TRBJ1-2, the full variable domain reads SAVISQKPSRDICQRGTSLTIQCQVDSQVTMMFWYRQQPGQSLTLIATANQGSEATYESGFVIDKFPISRPNLTFSTLTVSNMSPEDSSIYLCSVSSGRDYGYTFGSGTRLTVV.